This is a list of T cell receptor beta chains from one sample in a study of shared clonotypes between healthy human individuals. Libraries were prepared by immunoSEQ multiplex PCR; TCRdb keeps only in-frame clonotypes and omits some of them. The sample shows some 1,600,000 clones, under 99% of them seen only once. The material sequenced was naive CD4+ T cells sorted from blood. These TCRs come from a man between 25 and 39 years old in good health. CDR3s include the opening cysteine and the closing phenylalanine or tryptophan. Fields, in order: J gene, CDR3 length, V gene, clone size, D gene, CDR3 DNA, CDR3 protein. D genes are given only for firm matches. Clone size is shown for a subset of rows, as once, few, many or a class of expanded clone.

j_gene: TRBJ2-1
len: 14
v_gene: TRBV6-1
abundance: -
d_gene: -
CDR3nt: TGTGCCAGCAGTGAAGCCGGTTTGGGCAATGAGCAGTTCTTC
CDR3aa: CASSEAGLGNEQFF

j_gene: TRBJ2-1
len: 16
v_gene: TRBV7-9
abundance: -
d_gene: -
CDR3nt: TGTGCCAGCAGCTTAGCGCTAGCGTCGGATTACAATGAGCAGTTCTTC
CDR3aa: CASSLALASDYNEQFF

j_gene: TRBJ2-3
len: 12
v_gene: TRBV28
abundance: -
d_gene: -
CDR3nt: TGTGCCAGCAGTTTCGCTGTGGGTACGCAGTATTTT
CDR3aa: CASSFAVGTQYF

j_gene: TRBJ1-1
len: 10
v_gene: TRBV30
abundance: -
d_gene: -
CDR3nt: TGTGCCTGGATAAGGACTGAAGCTTTCTTT
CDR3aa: CAWIRTEAFF

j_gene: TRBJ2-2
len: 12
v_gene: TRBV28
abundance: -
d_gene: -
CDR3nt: TGTGCCAGCAGTTTTGAACCCGGGGAGCTGTTTTTT
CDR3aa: CASSFEPGELFF

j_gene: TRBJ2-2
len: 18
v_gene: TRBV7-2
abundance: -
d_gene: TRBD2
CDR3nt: TGTGCCAGCAGCACCAGGACTAGCGGGATTGCGAACACCGGGGAGCTGTTTTTT
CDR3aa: CASSTRTSGIANTGELFF

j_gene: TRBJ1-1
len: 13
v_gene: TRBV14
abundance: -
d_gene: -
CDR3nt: TGTGCCAGCAGTTCCAGGATAAACACTGAAGCTTTCTTT
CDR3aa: CASSSRINTEAFF

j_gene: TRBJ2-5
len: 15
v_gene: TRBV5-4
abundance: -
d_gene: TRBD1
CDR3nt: TGTGCCAGCAGCCCCCGGACAGGGGGCTTGGAGACCCAGTACTTC
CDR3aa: CASSPRTGGLETQYF

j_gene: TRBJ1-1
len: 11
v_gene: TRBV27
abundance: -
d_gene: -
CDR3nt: TGTGCCAGCAACTTGAACACTGAAGCTTTCTTT
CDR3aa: CASNLNTEAFF

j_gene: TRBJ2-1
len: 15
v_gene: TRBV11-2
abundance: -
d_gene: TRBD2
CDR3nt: TGTGCCAGCAGCTCATCGGGACTAGCTTCTAGTGAGCAGTTCTTC
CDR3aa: CASSSSGLASSEQFF

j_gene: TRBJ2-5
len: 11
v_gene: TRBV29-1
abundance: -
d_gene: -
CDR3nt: TGCAGCGGGGGGCACAGCGAGACCCAGTACTTC
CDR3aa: CSGGHSETQYF

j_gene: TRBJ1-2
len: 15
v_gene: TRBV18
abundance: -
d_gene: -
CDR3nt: TGTGCCAGCTCACCCACTTTTACAAGAAACTATGGCTACACCTTC
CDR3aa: CASSPTFTRNYGYTF

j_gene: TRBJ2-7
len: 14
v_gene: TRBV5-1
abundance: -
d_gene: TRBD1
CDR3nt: TGCGCCAGCAGCCCCAGGTGGGACAGCTACGAGCAGTACTTC
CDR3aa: CASSPRWDSYEQYF

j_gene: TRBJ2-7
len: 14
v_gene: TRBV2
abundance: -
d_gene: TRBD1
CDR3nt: TGTGCCAGCAGTGGGGGACAGGAAGCCTACGAGCAGTACTTC
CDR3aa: CASSGGQEAYEQYF

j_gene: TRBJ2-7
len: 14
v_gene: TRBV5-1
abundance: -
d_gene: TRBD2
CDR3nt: TGCGCCAGCAGCTTGATTCTAGCGGGAGGCGAGCAGTACTTC
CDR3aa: CASSLILAGGEQYF

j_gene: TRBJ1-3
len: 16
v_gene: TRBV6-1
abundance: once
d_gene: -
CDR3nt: TGTGCCAGCAGTGAAGCTCATCGGACGCCTGGAAACACCATATATTTT
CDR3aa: CASSEAHRTPGNTIYF

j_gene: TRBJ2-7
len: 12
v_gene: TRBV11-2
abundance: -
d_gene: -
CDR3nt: TGTGCCAGCAGCTTACAGGGGTACGAGCAGTACTTC
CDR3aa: CASSLQGYEQYF

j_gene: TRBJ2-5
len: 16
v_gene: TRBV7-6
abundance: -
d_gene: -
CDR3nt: TGTGCCAGCAGCTTGGGGGGCTCAGTATTTGGCGAGACCCAGTACTTC
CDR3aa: CASSLGGSVFGETQYF

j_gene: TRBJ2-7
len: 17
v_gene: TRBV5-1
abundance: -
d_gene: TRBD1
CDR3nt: TGCGCCAGCAGCCAAGGTAGTACGGGACAGGAGTCCTACGAGCAGTACTTC
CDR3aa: CASSQGSTGQESYEQYF

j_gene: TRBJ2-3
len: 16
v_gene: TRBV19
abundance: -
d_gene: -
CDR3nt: TGTGCCAGTAGTATGGGAGGAGACACCCCCACAGATACGCAGTATTTT
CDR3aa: CASSMGGDTPTDTQYF

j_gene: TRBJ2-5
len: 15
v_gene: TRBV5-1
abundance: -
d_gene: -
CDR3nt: TGCGCCAGCAGCTTGGTTACGGGATCTCAAGAGACCCAGTACTTC
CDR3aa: CASSLVTGSQETQYF

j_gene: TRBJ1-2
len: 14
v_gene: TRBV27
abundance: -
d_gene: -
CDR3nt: TGTGCCAGCAGCTCAGCCTGGGAGACCTATGGCTACACCTTC
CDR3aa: CASSSAWETYGYTF

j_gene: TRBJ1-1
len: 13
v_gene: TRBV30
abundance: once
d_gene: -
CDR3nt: TGTGCCTGGAGTATATTTGGGAACACTGAAGCTTTCTTT
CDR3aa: CAWSIFGNTEAFF

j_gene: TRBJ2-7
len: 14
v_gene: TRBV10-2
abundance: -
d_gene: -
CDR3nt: TGCGCCAGCAGTGAGCCCTACAGGTCCTACGAGCAGTACTTC
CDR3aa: CASSEPYRSYEQYF

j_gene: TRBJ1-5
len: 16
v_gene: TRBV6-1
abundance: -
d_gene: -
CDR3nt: TGTGCCAGCAGTGAACTGGGCAGCGCTAACAATCAGCCCCAGCATTTT
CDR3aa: CASSELGSANNQPQHF

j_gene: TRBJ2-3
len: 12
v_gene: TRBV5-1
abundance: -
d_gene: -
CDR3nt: TGCGCCAGCAGCTCAACCTTAGATACGCAGTATTTT
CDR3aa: CASSSTLDTQYF

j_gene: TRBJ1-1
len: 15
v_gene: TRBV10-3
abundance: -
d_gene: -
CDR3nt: TGTGCCATCAGTGAGTTTAAAACTACTAACACTGAAGCTTTCTTT
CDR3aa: CAISEFKTTNTEAFF

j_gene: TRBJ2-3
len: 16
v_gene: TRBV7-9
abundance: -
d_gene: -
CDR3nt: TGTGCCAGCAGCTTAGATAGGCTCGTAGGCACAGATACGCAGTATTTT
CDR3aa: CASSLDRLVGTDTQYF